What follows is one T cell receptor beta chain and its context. Its antigen is as yet unknown. The ends were cut back, 5 bases at V and 5 bases at J, with 13 bases in the middle. Germline V gene sequence: CDR1 MDHEN, CDR2 SYDVKM. The CDR3 covers 15 residues. This sample stems from a study of OX40 agonist ivuxolimab in advanced cancers. As for the study in general: Prior anti-PD-1, anti-PD-L1 or anti-CTLA-4 therapy was allowed; roughly 40% had some. Study outcomes and limitations: Several nonresponders also turned out to have low normalized T-cell clonal expansion.

Sequencing used immunoSEQ multiplex PCR; TCRdb keeps in-frame clones, though not all of them. In the table there are some 100,000 clones, 84% of which are singletons. This receptor was obtained from an adult with an advanced solid tumor such as melanoma, head and neck, liver or kidney cancer. Here the sequenced sample was CD4+ or CD8+ T cells sorted from blood, taken in a trial of the OX40 agonist ivuxolimab. The chain is built from TRBV28 and TRBJ1-6, with D possibly being TRBD1 (5 bases). The CDR3 protein is CASSLSRGHNSPLHF. The DNA for the CDR3 is TGTGCCAGCAGTCTCAGTCGGGGCCATAATTCACCCCTCCACTTT.